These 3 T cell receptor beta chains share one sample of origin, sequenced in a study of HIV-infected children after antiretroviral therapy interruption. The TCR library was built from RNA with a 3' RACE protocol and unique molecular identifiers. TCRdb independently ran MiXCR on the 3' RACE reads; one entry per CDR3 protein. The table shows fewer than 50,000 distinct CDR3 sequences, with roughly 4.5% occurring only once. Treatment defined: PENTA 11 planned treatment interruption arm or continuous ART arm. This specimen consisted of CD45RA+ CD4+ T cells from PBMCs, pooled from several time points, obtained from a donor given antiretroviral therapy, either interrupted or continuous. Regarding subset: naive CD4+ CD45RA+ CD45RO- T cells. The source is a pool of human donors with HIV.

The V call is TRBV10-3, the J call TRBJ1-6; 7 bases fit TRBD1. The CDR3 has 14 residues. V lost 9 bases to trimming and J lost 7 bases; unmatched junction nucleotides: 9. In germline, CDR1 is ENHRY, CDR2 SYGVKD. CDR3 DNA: TGTGCCATGGGAGGGGACAGCGAGAATTCACCCCTCCACTTT. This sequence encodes CAMGGDSENSPLHF.

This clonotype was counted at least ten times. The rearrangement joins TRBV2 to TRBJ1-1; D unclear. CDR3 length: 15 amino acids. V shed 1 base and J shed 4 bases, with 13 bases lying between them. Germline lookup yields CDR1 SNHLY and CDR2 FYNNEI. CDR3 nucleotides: TGTGCCAGCAGTGAAGAGGCAGGCGATACCACTGAAGCTTTCTTT. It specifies CASSEEAGDTTEAFF.

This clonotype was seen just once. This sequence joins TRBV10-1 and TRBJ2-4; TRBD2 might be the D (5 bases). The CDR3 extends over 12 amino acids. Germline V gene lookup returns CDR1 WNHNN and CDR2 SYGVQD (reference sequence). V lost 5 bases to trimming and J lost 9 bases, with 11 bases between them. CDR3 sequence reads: CASSRGVGIQYF. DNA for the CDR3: TGCGCCAGCAGTCGGGGAGTTGGCATTCAGTACTTC.